The sequence of this T cell receptor beta chain was determined in a study of tumor and adjacent non-tumor tissue in lung cancer (dated by TCRdb to between 2018 and 2020). A note on the overall study: Patients with adenocarcinoma (about twelve), squamous cell carcinoma (2) and small cell lung cancer (1) were included in the cohort. The 15 enrolled patients, of whom roughly 10 were men and 5 were women, were aged about 31 to 76 years and were diagnosed with TNM stage I to III disease. TCRbeta CDR3 sequencing was performed on about 30 paired specimens, with one tumor sample and one normal lung sample collected per patient. The study compared bulk TCRbeta repertoires between lung tumor tissue and matched distant non-tumor lung tissue from around 16 lung cancer patients. In total, sequencing yielded 125,075,908 productive TCRbeta reads, which works out to an average of about 4 million reads per sample. The study at large found these results: TCR diversity (inverse Simpson) was significantly higher in tumor than in normal lung tissue (431.37 vs 166.20, P = 0.0075, Mann-Whitney U test). Only about 15 patients were included in the cohort, and the need for larger samples and more detailed clinical data was noted by the authors. TCR diversity was significantly higher in younger patients, and greater tumor TCR diversity was associated with shorter overall survival and shorter disease-free survival. Because peripheral blood was not sequenced, blood TCRbeta repertoires in the lung cancer patients of the study were not examined. The sequencing platform is not named in the methods, and unique molecular identifiers are not mentioned. The top 100 clones accounted for a significantly larger cumulative portion of the repertoire in normal lung than in tumor tissue.

The library was made by multiplex PCR. Sequencer: Illumina HiSeq 2500. TCRbeta libraries were constructed through three rounds of nested PCR with primers (Table S4) according to protocols adapted from ARM-PCR. Before sequencing, PCR products of 200-500 bp were cut from the gel and purified using the QIAquick gel extraction kit. The paper's processing steps were these. Trimmomatic was used to clean the reads, FLASH was used to merge the reads into complete CDR3 sequences, and MiTCR was used to assign the reads to V(D)J germline segments. Clonal diversity was calculated as the inverse Simpson's index using VDJtools. Productive reads were defined as in-frame sequences without a premature stop codon. TCRdb cleaned the public reads at Q25 with fastp, built clones with MiXCR and kept in-frame beta chains. When rows share a CDR3 protein, they turn into one entry using the most common DNA and genes. None of the V and J calls come from the authors' own analysis; TCRdb made them. Present in this sample are tens of thousands of distinct CDR3 sequences, over 55% of which were seen just once. Approximately 9.5% of the sample is taken by the ten largest.

Taken from the germline V gene, the CDR1 and CDR2 loops are MNHEY and SVGAGI. From its cysteine to its phenylalanine, the CDR3 spans 18 amino acids. This entry keeps only the CDR3 DNA: 54 bases, framed from base 1. Notes on this clonotype: Its antigen is unknown. One end of the junction is discordant with germline, which a read error may explain.

RNA was extracted from bulk unsorted tissue and checked for quality with a NanoDrop ND-1000 and an Agilent 2100. Donors were newly diagnosed lung cancer patients admitted for thoracic surgery in China between August and November 2014, without prior chemotherapy. Patients who had received previous radiotherapy or chemotherapy, or who had another concurrent cancer, were excluded from the study. Surgical tissue pieces of about 1-2.1 cm3 were preserved in RNAlater solution and stored at -80 °C until use. This receptor was taken from a woman aged 40 to 50 with non-small cell lung cancer. Here the chain combines TRBV6-5 and TRBJ2-6; a weak D assignment points to TRBD2 (5 bases agree). Sequencing was done on a sample of lung tumor tissue. The nucleotides are TGTGCAGCAGTTACAAGGTTCATTCTAAGGACTGAGGCCAACGTCCTGACATTC. This translates into CAAVTRFILRTEANVLTF.